These 2 T cell receptor beta chains share one sample of origin, sequenced in a study of blood T cell repertoires in COVID-19. This table comes from immunoSEQ multiplex PCR, and its TCRdb copy is limited to in-frame clones, with some not included. The top ten hold 0.87% of the sample, which has 250,000 to 350,000 clones, roughly 88% seen once. Sequenced material: peripheral blood. The receptors were gathered from a human donor with COVID-19, enrolled during active disease. The donor label of this sample is uncertain.

The chain links TRBV27 to TRBJ1-3; a possible D gene is TRBD1 (5 bases). V lost 6 bases and J 5 bases, leaving 11 bases between the germline ends. Germline V gene data show CDR1 as MNHEY and CDR2 as SMNVEV (reference sequence). This CDR3 region has 13 residues. Written as DNA, the CDR3 is TGTGCCAGCAGACCCATGGACAGAAACACCATATATTTT. Amino acids: CASRPMDRNTIYF.

The chain links TRBV28 to TRBJ1-2; no clear D gene. This CDR3 spans 16 amino acids. With 4 bases removed from V and 4 bases from J, the gap between germline ends came to 19 bases. The germline gives CDR1 MDHEN, CDR2 SYDVKM. CDR3: CASSSNPGLPPYGYTF. Here the CDR3 DNA reads TGTGCCAGCAGTTCCAACCCCGGACTGCCCCCCTATGGCTACACCTTC.